This T cell receptor (beta chain) was recovered during a study of blood T cell repertoires in COVID-19. CDR1 SGHAT and CDR2 FQNNGV come from the germline V gene. The CDR3 length is 15 residues. The ends were cut back, 3 bases at V and 0 bases at J, with 11 bases in the middle. Profiled with immunoSEQ multiplex PCR; TCRdb holds only in-frame clones, not every one. Of roughly 120,000 clones listed, 60% to 80% are singletons. This clone appeared once. This TCR came from an elderly man with COVID-19, enrolled during active disease. The V and J genes are TRBV11-2 and TRBJ1-1; the D is unclear. Sequenced sample: peripheral blood. The CDR3 here is CASSFLAGMNTEAFF. The CDR3 DNA reads as TGTGCCAGCAGCTTTCTGGCAGGAATGAACACTGAAGCTTTCTTT.